These 27 T cell receptor beta chains originate from one sample sequenced in a study of T-cell reconstitution after alpha-beta-depleted transplantation in children. Unique molecular identifiers were used to barcode this TCRbeta library. Each CDR3 protein is one row after TCRdb ran MiXCR on the PCR reads. The table records hundreds of thousands of distinct CDR3 sequences, around 13% of them present only once. The specimen comprised PBMCs, sampled before TCRalphabeta/CD19-depleted stem cell transplant. Source of these receptors: a girl aged 2 to 9 with congenital amegakaryocytic thrombocytopenia, due to receive a stem cell transplant.

This clonotype occurred a few times. The chain combines TRBV2 with TRBJ2-3; 15 bases align to TRBD2. Germline V gives CDR1 SNHLY, CDR2 FYNNEI. The ends lost 6 bases at V and 2 bases at J; junction bases unmatched: 9. This CDR3 spans 18 amino acids. The CDR3 sequence is CASRGLAGGKASTDTQYF. The CDR3 bases are TGTGCCAGCAGAGGACTAGCGGGAGGGAAAGCATCCACAGATACGCAGTATTTT.

This clonotype was seen repeatedly, ten times or more. The CDR3 DNA is TGTGCCAGCAGCTTAAAAGGCGGGAGTAGGTCCGGGGAGCTGTTTTTT. Its translation is CASSLKGGSRSGELFF. V gene TRBV7-3 combines with J gene TRBJ2-2; 7 bases agree with TRBD2. Looked up from germline, CDR1 is SGHTA and CDR2 is FQGTGA. The CDR3 is 16 amino acids. With 1 base clipped from V and 6 bases from J, the junction kept 8 bases outside the gene matches.

This clonotype was detected a few times. The CDR3 spells CASSVGVEQRPQFF. CDR3 bases: TGTGCCAGCAGCGTAGGGGTGGAACAAAGGCCTCAGTTCTTC. The rearrangement joins TRBV9 to TRBJ2-1; D ambiguous. The CDR3 is 14 residues long. V was shortened by 0 bases and J by 13 bases, with 17 bases between the two germline ends. CDR1 and CDR2 from the germline V gene are SGDLS and YYNGEE.

This clonotype was detected a few times. The rearrangement uses TRBV20-1 and TRBJ2-3, with a tentative D call TRBD2 (6 bases). V shed 4 bases and J shed 6 bases, with 11 bases lying between them. The CDR3 has 12 amino acids. Germline lookup yields CDR1 DFQATT and CDR2 SNEGSKA (reference sequence). The CDR3 bases are TGCAGTGCTAACCGGGACTCCGATACGCAGTATTTT. Amino acid sequence: CSANRDSDTQYF.

The sample holds many counts of this clonotype. CDR3 in DNA: TGCAGTGCTAGACGTTACGGACTAGCGGTTTACAATGAGCAGTTCTTC. This gives the protein CSARRYGLAVYNEQFF. The genes are TRBV20-1 and TRBJ2-1, with 10 bases matching TRBD2. Germline V gene data show CDR1 as DFQATT and CDR2 as SNEGSKA (reference sequence). With 2 bases clipped from V and 4 bases from J, the junction kept 8 bases outside the gene matches. This CDR3 has 16 amino acids.

CDR3: CASSPRTGGTGNTIYF. CDR3 in DNA: TGTGCCAGCAGTCCCCGGACAGGGGGAACTGGAAACACCATATATTTT. The rearrangement links TRBV27 to TRBJ1-3; 10 bases align to TRBD1. Per germline, CDR1 MNHEY and CDR2 SMNVEV (reference sequence). J lost 2 bases, V lost 5 bases, and 6 bases had no gene match. The CDR3 loop spans 16 amino acids.

This clonotype was recorded at least ten times. The chain employs TRBV12-3 or TRBV12-4 and TRBJ2-7, with D possibly called TRBD1 or TRBD2 (5 bases each). The CDR3 covers 15 residues. The V end was cut by 5 bases, the J end by 1 base, with 15 bases between. CDR3 in DNA: TGTGCCAGCAGTCCCTCGGGGACCCCATCCTACGAGCAGTACTTC. This sequence encodes CASSPSGTPSYEQYF.

This clonotype was observed a handful of times. The V and J genes are TRBV5-1 and TRBJ2-5; D unclear. Germline CDR1 reads SGHRS; CDR2 reads YFSETQ. This CDR3 region has 14 residues. The V end lost 0 bases, the J end lost 5 bases, and 11 bases lay between the germline ends. CDR3 nucleotides: TGCGCCAGCAGCTTGGCACAGTTTCAGGAGACCCAGTACTTC. Translated: CASSLAQFQETQYF.

This clonotype was found a few times. DNA of the CDR3: TGCAGCGTTGTAGCCCGTCCCCCCTACGAGCAGTACTTC. This gives the protein CSVVARPPYEQYF. This chain joins TRBV29-1 and TRBJ2-7; D remains unclear. CDR1 and CDR2 (germline): SQVTM, ANQGSEA. This CDR3 has 13 amino acids. Trimming cost V 4 bases and J 2 bases, with 12 bases left between them.

This clonotype appeared many times. This chain joins TRBV3-1 and TRBJ2-2; 7 bases line up with TRBD1. There are 14 residues in the CDR3. Germline V gene sequence: CDR1 LGHDT, CDR2 YNNKEL (reference sequence). V shed 6 bases, J shed 5 bases, and the junction held 6 bases outside the gene matches. CDR3 in DNA: TGTGCCAGCAGACAGGGGTTAGGAACCGGGGAGCTGTTTTTT. It translates to CASRQGLGTGELFF.

V is TRBV7-2 and J is TRBJ2-1; TRBD2 agrees at 10 bases. The CDR3 length is 16 residues. The ends lost 5 bases at V and 6 bases at J; junction bases unmatched: 10. Looked up from germline, CDR1 is SGHTA and CDR2 is FQGNSA. The CDR3 sequence is CASSTRSGRALNEQFF. The CDR3 coding sequence is TGTGCCAGCAGCACCCGAAGCGGGAGGGCCCTCAATGAGCAGTTCTTC.

V gene TRBV5-4 combines with J gene TRBJ2-1; TRBD2 agrees at 9 bases. V shed 3 bases, J shed 6 bases, and the junction held 7 bases outside the gene matches. Germline V gene sequence: CDR1 SGHNT, CDR2 YYREEE (reference sequence). The CDR3 sequence is 15 residues long. The CDR3 coding sequence is TGTGCCAGCAGCTACAGCGGGAGGATCATCAATGAGCAGTTCTTC. It encodes CASSYSGRIINEQFF.

As to this clonotype: A read error may explain this, as a much larger clone is one base away. The genes are TRBV20-1 and TRBJ2-7, with 9 nucleotides matching TRBD2. The CDR3 is 13 amino acids. J gave up 0 bases and V 7 bases, and 4 bases lay outside the gene matches. The germline CDR1 and CDR2 sequences are DFQATT and SNEGSKA (reference sequence). CDR3 sequence: CSGLTSGSYEQYF. The CDR3 DNA reads as TGCAGTGGCTTGACTAGCGGCTCCTACGAGCAGTACTTC.

This clonotype was seen more than once but under ten times. Relative to the germline gene, one junction end is altered; a read error may explain this. The chain uses TRBV5-5 and TRBJ2-7, with TRBD1 matching 7 bases. Germline CDR1 is SGHKS and CDR2 is YYEKEE (reference sequence). This CDR3 has 12 residues. The CDR3 DNA reads as TGTGCCAGCAGCTTGGAGGGGGCAGGGTTCCTCTTC. This translates into CASSLEGAGFLF.

This chain connects TRBV6-1 to TRBJ2-7; weak D call: TRBD2 (6 bases). Trimming removed 6 bases at V and 2 bases at J, with 14 bases between. Per germline, CDR1 MNHNS and CDR2 SASEGT. The CDR3 length is 14 residues. The CDR3 reads CASSPWAGTYEQYF. CDR3 coding DNA: TGTGCCAGCAGCCCGTGGGCGGGGACCTACGAGCAGTACTTC.

This chain joins TRBV7-9 and TRBJ2-5, with D unresolved. V lost 0 bases and J lost 3, with 8 bases in between. In germline, CDR1 is SEHNR, CDR2 FQNEAQ (reference sequence). The length of the CDR3 is 14 residues. As DNA, the CDR3 is TGTGCCAGCAGCTTAGCGGGGAAAGAAGAGACCCAGTACTTC. Its translation is CASSLAGKEETQYF.

As to this clonotype: Since a much larger clone is just one base distant, this may be a read error. V usage is TRBV20-1 and J usage is TRBJ2-7, with TRBD2 identical over 9 bases. The CDR3 is made up of 13 amino acids. Germline CDR1 and CDR2: DFQATT and SNEGSKA (reference sequence). The CDR3 DNA is TGCAGTGCCTCCGGGACTAGCACCTACGAGCAGTGCTTC. It yields the protein CSASGTSTYEQCF.

CDR3 sequence: CASSPTTQETQYF. The CDR3, as DNA: TGTGCCAGCTCACCCACCACACAAGAGACCCAGTACTTC. This chain joins TRBV18 and TRBJ2-5, with D hard to call. The CDR3 is made up of 13 amino acids. V dropped 3 bases and J dropped 2 bases, with 7 bases sitting between them. Germline V gives CDR1 KGHSH, CDR2 LQKENI.

The sample holds many counts of this clonotype. The chain uses TRBV20-1 and TRBJ1-1; perhaps TRBD1 as D (5 bases). Germline V CDR1 and CDR2: DFQATT, SNEGSKA (reference sequence). The CDR3 runs to 14 residues. The ends were cut back, 5 bases at V and 6 bases at J, with 19 bases in the middle. For the CDR3, the DNA is TGCAGTGCTCACTCGGCGGGACGTACTTCTGAAGCTTTCTTT. Translation gives CSAHSAGRTSEAFF.

With regard to this clonotype: A much larger clone differs by one base, so this may be a read error. The chain couples TRBV4-1 to TRBJ1-5, with D unresolved. The V gene's germline CDR1 is MGHRA and CDR2 YSYEKL. CDR3 length: 16 residues. V lost 4 bases and J lost 6, with 19 bases in between. The CDR3 region has the DNA TGCGCCAGCAGCCTATTAATTAGCAACGTCGTTCAGCCCCAGCATTTT. This gives the protein CASSLLISNVVQPQHF.

The rearrangement joins TRBV4-2 to TRBJ2-7; the D is unclear. Germline values: CDR1 LGHNA, CDR2 YNFKEQ. CDR3 size: 15 residues. V was trimmed by 4 bases and J by 3 bases, leaving 16 bases between them. The CDR3 is CASSPNPGRGYEQYF. Here the CDR3 DNA reads TGTGCCAGCAGCCCCAATCCCGGCCGAGGCTACGAGCAGTACTTC.

The chain carries TRBV5-1 and TRBJ2-7; 9 bases map to TRBD1. V lost 0 bases, J lost 5 bases, and 6 bases stayed unmatched. The CDR3 extends over 15 amino acids. Germline CDR1 reads SGHRS; CDR2 reads YFSETQ. The CDR3 DNA reads TGCGCCAGCAGCTTGGCCTGGGACAGGGTCAACGAGCAGTACTTC. Translation: CASSLAWDRVNEQYF.

This clonotype has ten or more counts. The chain joins TRBV29-1 to TRBJ1-1, with D perhaps matching TRBD1 (6 bases). Germline V gene lookup returns CDR1 SQVTM and CDR2 ANQGSEA. The CDR3 covers 14 residues. V was shortened by 5 bases and J by 5 bases, with 18 bases between the two germline ends. CDR3 loop: CSVLVQGSVTEAFF. For the CDR3, the DNA is TGCAGCGTTTTAGTTCAGGGGTCGGTAACTGAAGCTTTCTTT.

The table lists this clonotype with many counts. The J gene is TRBJ1-5, the V gene TRBV5-5; the D gene is possibly TRBD1 (5 bases). Trimming stripped 4 bases from V and 5 bases from J, with 13 bases between. The CDR3 sequence is 14 residues long. Germline V CDR1 and CDR2: SGHKS, YYEKEE (reference sequence). The CDR3 nucleotides read TGTGCCAGCAGCGCTAGGGGAGTTTATCAGCCCCAGCATTTT. It specifies CASSARGVYQPQHF.

This chain links TRBV5-1 with TRBJ2-3; D might be TRBD1 (6 bases). V shed 0 bases and J shed 0 bases, with 11 bases lying between them. Germline lookup yields CDR1 SGHRS and CDR2 YFSETQ. There are 16 residues in the CDR3. The CDR3 nucleotides read TGCGCCAGCAGCTTGGCCCAGGGGTATAGCACAGATACGCAGTATTTT. Protein product: CASSLAQGYSTDTQYF.

The chain uses TRBV28 and TRBJ1-2; D call uncertain. V was cut by 6 bases and J by 4 bases, with 12 bases left in between. Germline V gene data show CDR1 as MDHEN and CDR2 as SYDVKM. The CDR3 extends over 13 amino acids. For the CDR3, the DNA is TGTGCCAGCAGCCCCCGACGGTTCTATGGCTACACCTTC. Protein: CASSPRRFYGYTF.

This chain uses TRBV20-1 with TRBJ2-1, with 7 bases fitting TRBD2. The CDR3 runs 13 residues. From germline, CDR1 is DFQATT and CDR2 SNEGSKA (reference sequence). V lost 1 base to trimming and J lost 10 bases; unmatched junction nucleotides: 7. CDR3 sequence (DNA): TGCAGTGCTAGAGGGACTAGGCCCACCGAGCAGTTCTTC. It specifies CSARGTRPTEQFF.